This TCR beta chain was found in a study of T cells in localized non-small cell lung cancer. Points from the study as a whole: In adjacent lung, a median around 55 of the top 100 tumor clones were found.

Concerning this clone: Its antigen is still unknown.

The ends were cut back, 1 base at V and 2 bases at J, with 13 bases in the middle. Germline V gives CDR1 SGHTA, CDR2 FQGNSA. The CDR3 sequence is 16 residues long. Assay used: immunoSEQ multiplex PCR; TCRdb lists only in-frame clones, some missing. The profile covers roughly 27,000 clones, with around 93% appearing a single time and under 30% taken by the ten largest. The rearrangement joins TRBV7-2 to TRBJ2-3; D may be TRBD2 (7 bases). This clonotype was obtained from a female donor older than 55 with stage I lung adenocarcinoma. The starting material was peripheral blood, obtained before any cancer treatment. The CDR3 DNA reads TGTGCCAGCAGCTTAGGGGTGCGGGGGCACACAGATACGCAGTATTTT. It specifies CASSLGVRGHTDTQYF.